A single sample gave rise to the 18 T cell receptor beta chains below, sequenced in a study of blood T cell repertoires in COVID-19. The protocol was immunoSEQ multiplex PCR, while the TCRdb copy is restricted to in-frame clones and leaves out a portion. This sample has roughly 400,000 clones, with roughly 86% found just once. What was sequenced was peripheral blood. The receptors here all came from a woman aged 55-75 years with COVID-19, enrolled during active disease.

The chain links TRBV7-3 to TRBJ2-3; TRBD1 might be the D (6 bases). There are 14 residues in the CDR3. The ends were cut back, 2 bases at V and 2 bases at J, with 8 bases in the middle. CDR1 and CDR2 (germline): SGHTA, FQGTGA. In DNA, the CDR3 is TGTGCCAGCAGCTTAGGACAGACCACAGATACGCAGTATTTT. The encoded protein is CASSLGQTTDTQYF.

J is TRBJ1-1 and V is TRBV13; 8 positions match TRBD1. Germline CDR1 reads PRHDT; CDR2 reads FYEKMQ (reference sequence). The CDR3 covers 16 residues. V was pared by 1 base and J by 0 bases, with 4 bases of the junction left unmatched. CDR3 coding DNA: TGTGCCAGCAGCTTAGTTGGCAGGGGGCTGAACACTGAAGCTTTCTTT. It specifies CASSLVGRGLNTEAFF.

The CDR3 DNA follows: TGTGCCATCAGTGACGGGTATACGAACACTGAAGCTTTCTTT. It yields the protein CAISDGYTNTEAFF. The chain carries TRBV10-3 and TRBJ1-1, with no clear D. The germline V gene has CDR1 ENHRY and CDR2 SYGVKD. The CDR3 has 14 amino acids. The V gene lost 3 bases and the J gene lost 1 base, with 9 bases spanning the gap.

The rearrangement uses TRBV5-1 and TRBJ2-5; TRBD2 aligns across 8 bases. The CDR3 runs 14 residues. Per germline, CDR1 SGHRS and CDR2 YFSETQ. V shed 4 bases and J 4 bases; nucleotides not matched to a gene: 6. CDR3 bases: TGCGCCAGCAGCGAATTTAGCGGGATAGAGACCCAGTACTTC. It yields the protein CASSEFSGIETQYF.

The V and J genes are TRBV19 and TRBJ2-3, with D perhaps matching TRBD2 (6 bases). Germline lookup yields CDR1 LNHDA and CDR2 SQIVND (reference sequence). The CDR3 spans 16 residues. Trimming cost V 4 bases and J 1 base, with 15 bases left between them. CDR3 amino acids: CASSTPGTGGTDTQYF. The CDR3 nucleotides are TGTGCCAGTAGTACCCCGGGGACGGGGGGCACAGATACGCAGTATTTT.

The J gene is TRBJ1-2, the V gene TRBV30; D gene ambiguous. The CDR3 runs 14 residues. Germline assignment: CDR1 GTSNPN and CDR2 SVGIG (reference sequence). V gave up 3 bases and J gave up 6 bases, with 17 bases separating them. CDR3 coding DNA: TGTGCCTGGAGGCGGAACTTAATTGTTCATGGCTACACCTTC. This gives the protein CAWRRNLIVHGYTF.

The chain carries TRBV6-5 and TRBJ1-6; D gene unclear. Trimming removed 10 bases from V and 0 bases from J, with 13 bases in between. Germline V lookup: CDR1 MNHEY, CDR2 SVGAGI. CDR3 length: 15 residues. The CDR3, as DNA: TGTGCCATCCCCAACAGCAGCTCCTATAATTCACCCCTCCACTTT. Amino acids: CAIPNSSSYNSPLHF.

This chain joins TRBV5-1 and TRBJ1-4, with 11 positions matching TRBD1. The V gene end was trimmed by 8 bases and the J gene end by 5 bases; junction bases not matched to a gene: 2. Germline V gene sequence: CDR1 SGHRS, CDR2 YFSETQ. The CDR3 consists of 13 residues. This CDR3 is CASRTGGNEKLFF. CDR3 in DNA: TGCGCCAGTCGGACAGGGGGCAATGAAAAACTGTTTTTT.

The chain is built from TRBV6-5 and TRBJ2-7; the D gene is possibly TRBD1 (5 bases). The V gene lost 6 bases and the J gene lost 1 base, with 16 bases spanning the gap. CDR1 and CDR2 (germline): MNHEY, SVGAGI. CDR3 length: 15 amino acids. The CDR3 sequence: CASRLSAGNSYEQYF. The CDR3 DNA sequence: TGTGCCAGCAGGCTCTCGGCAGGGAATTCCTACGAGCAGTACTTC.

The chain links TRBV1 to TRBJ2-3; the D segment call TRBD2 is taken from the table without a DNA check. TRBV1 is a pseudogene segment. This CDR3 is 19 amino acids long. CDR3 in amino acids: CTSSQDLTDPLEGADTQYF. The CDR3 DNA follows: TGCACCAGCAGCCAAGATTTGACCGACCCCCTGGAGGGAGCAGATACGCAGTATTTT.

This chain uses TRBV12-3 or TRBV12-4 with TRBJ1-2, with D unresolved. Deletions cut 3 bases from V and 4 bases from J, with 9 bases between. This CDR3 is 13 amino acids long. As DNA, the CDR3 is TGTGCCAGCAGTTTGTGGGGAGGCTATGGCTACACCTTC. It is translated as CASSLWGGYGYTF.

The chain joins TRBV7-9 to TRBJ1-2, with D possibly TRBD1 on 6 matching bases. Germline lookup yields CDR1 SEHNR and CDR2 FQNEAQ (reference sequence). V dropped 4 bases and J dropped 4 bases, with 10 bases sitting between them. This CDR3 has 13 residues. The DNA for the CDR3 is TGTGCCAGCAGCTCGGACAGTATCTATGGCTACACCTTC. It yields the protein CASSSDSIYGYTF. Full variable domain (missing parts from reference TRBV7-9 and TRBJ1-2): DTGVSQNPRHKITKRGQNVTFRCDPISEHNRLYWYRQTLGQGPEFLTYFQNEAQLEKSRLLSDRFSAERPKGSFSTLEIQRTEQGDSAMYLCASSSDSIYGYTFGSGTRLTVV.

On this clone itself: Additional DNA sequences in this sample encode the identical CDR3. Here the CDR3 reads CASSLRETQYF. DNA of the CDR3: TGTGCCAGCAGCCTCCGAGAGACCCAGTACTTC. V usage is TRBV3-1 (or the pseudogene TRBV3-2) and J usage is TRBJ2-5; D is ambiguous. The CDR3 covers 11 residues. Per the germline V gene, CDR1 is LGHDT and CDR2 is YNNKEL (reference sequence). Between the trimmed V and J ends, which lost 4 bases and 4 bases, there was a span of 4 bases.

This chain joins TRBV11-2 and TRBJ1-6, with TRBD1 matching 7 bases. The CDR3 length is 15 residues. V shed 5 bases and J 10 bases; nucleotides not matched to a gene: 11. Germline lookup yields CDR1 SGHAT and CDR2 FQNNGV. The CDR3 sequence is CASSHAGQKESPLHF. The DNA of the CDR3 is TGTGCCAGCAGCCACGCGGGACAGAAGGAGTCACCCCTCCACTTT.

The chain couples TRBV7-3 to TRBJ2-5; the D gene is possibly TRBD1 (6 bases). CDR3 length: 14 residues. Germline V gene data show CDR1 as SGHTA and CDR2 as FQGTGA. Trimming removed 4 bases from V and 5 bases from J, with 14 bases in between. CDR3 amino acids: CASSSQGHVETQYF. CDR3 nucleotides: TGTGCCAGCAGCTCTCAGGGGCATGTGGAGACCCAGTACTTC.

This rearrangement joins TRBV4-1 to TRBJ2-7; TRBD2 aligns across 7 bases. The CDR3 spans 17 residues. The germline gives CDR1 MGHRA, CDR2 YSYEKL. J gave up 2 bases and V 1 base, and 11 bases lay outside the gene matches. The CDR3 region is CASSQADQAGRTYEQYF. Here the CDR3 DNA reads TGCGCCAGCAGCCAAGCTGACCAAGCGGGGAGGACCTACGAGCAGTACTTC.

The chain recombines TRBV7-8 with TRBJ1-6; the match to TRBD1 covers 8 bases. Germline CDR1 and CDR2: SGHVS and FQNEAQ. After removal of 4 bases from V and 9 bases from J, the junction contained 5 bases not matched to a gene. The CDR3 runs 14 residues. Here the CDR3 DNA reads TGTGCCAGCAGCTCACAGGGGGTGGGTTCACCCCTCCACTTT. Translating gives CASSSQGVGSPLHF.

The rearrangement links TRBV28 to TRBJ2-7; D not resolved. Looked up from germline, CDR1 is MDHEN and CDR2 is SYDVKM. The CDR3 covers 14 residues. Trimming left V 5 bases short and J 0 bases short, with 11 bases between. The CDR3 coding sequence is TGTGCCAGCAGTCTCTTACGGGTCTCCTACGAGCAGTACTTC. This translates into CASSLLRVSYEQYF. The variable domain in full, completed from reference TRBV28 and TRBJ2-7, reads DVKVTQSSRYLVKRTGEKVFLECVQDMDHENMFWYRQDPGLGLRLIYFSYDVKMKEKGDIPEGYSVSREKKERFSLILESASTNQTSMYLCASSLLRVSYEQYFGPGTRLTVT.